Below, one TCR beta chain is given with its context. This clone was detected only once. No cognate antigen has been identified for it. Base qualities are missing; no much larger clone stands one base away. Trimming costs V 8 bases and J 0 bases, and their ends lie 7 bases apart. From a lookup of the germline V gene, CDR1 and CDR2 are WSHSY and SAAADI. From cysteine to phenylalanine, the CDR3 is 12 amino acids long. The kept DNA is CDR3 alone, 36 bases in frame from the first base. The library was prepared using the immunoSEQ multiplex PCR assay. TCRdb obtained this table from immuneACCESS and retained in-frame rearrangements with V and J assigned. These tables miss some clones; where compared with another copy, unresolved V genes account for less than half of the shortfall, and the remainder is unexplained. This sample is represented by about 74,000 clones; roughly 92% of them were singletons. The ten largest clones take up around 3.5% of the sample.

These data are taken from a study of T cell changes during pregnancy in multiple sclerosis (dated by TCRdb to between 2018 and 2021). Background on the whole study: The study examined how the T cell repertoire changed over the course of pregnancy in women with multiple sclerosis.

The sequence is built from TRBV10-2 and TRBJ1-1; the D gene cannot be named for sure. Sequencing was performed on peripheral blood, taken after pregnancy. The sequence came from a female donor in good health, enrolled as a control in a pregnancy study. The bases are TGCGCCAGCGTGGCAGTGAACACTGAAGCTTTCTTT. It encodes CASVAVNTEAFF.